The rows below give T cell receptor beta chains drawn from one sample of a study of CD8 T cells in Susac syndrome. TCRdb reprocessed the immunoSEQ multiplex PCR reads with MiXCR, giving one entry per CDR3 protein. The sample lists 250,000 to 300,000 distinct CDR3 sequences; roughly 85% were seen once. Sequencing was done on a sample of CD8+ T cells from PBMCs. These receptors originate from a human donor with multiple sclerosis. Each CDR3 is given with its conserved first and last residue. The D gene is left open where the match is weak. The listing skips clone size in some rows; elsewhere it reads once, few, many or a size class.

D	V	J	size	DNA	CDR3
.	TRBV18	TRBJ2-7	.	TGTGCCAGCTCATCTATCCTGGACGGGTACGAGCAGTACTTC	CASSSILDGYEQYF
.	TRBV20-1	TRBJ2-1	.	TGCAGTGCCACGTACAATGAGCAGTTCTTC	CSATYNEQFF
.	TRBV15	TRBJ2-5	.	TGTGCCACCAGCAGAGAGCGGGCGGTTCAAGAGACCCAGTACTTC	CATSRERAVQETQYF
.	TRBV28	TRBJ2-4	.	TGTGCCAGCAGTTTCACCGGGCCTTTAGCCAAAAACATTCAGTACTTC	CASSFTGPLAKNIQYF
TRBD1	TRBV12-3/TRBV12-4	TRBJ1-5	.	TGTGCCAGCAGAATAGACAGGGGGGGTCAGCCCCAGCATTTT	CASRIDRGGQPQHF
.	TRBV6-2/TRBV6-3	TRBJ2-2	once	TGTGCCAGCGGAGAAGATTGGAACACCGGGGAGCTGTTTTTT	CASGEDWNTGELFF
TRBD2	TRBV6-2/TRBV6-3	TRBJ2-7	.	TGTGCCAGCAGTTGGACTAGCGGTTACGAGCAGTACTTC	CASSWTSGYEQYF
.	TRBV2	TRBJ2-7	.	TGTGCCAGCATGGGGCGGTACGAGCAGTACTTC	CASMGRYEQYF
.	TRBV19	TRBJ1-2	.	TGTGCCAGTAGTATAGATTCGGAGGATGGAGGCTACACCTTC	CASSIDSEDGGYTF
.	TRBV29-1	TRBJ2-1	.	TGCAGCGTCCTCGATCCGCATAAATTTTTCAATGAGCAGTTCTTC	CSVLDPHKFFNEQFF
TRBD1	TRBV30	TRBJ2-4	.	TGTGCCTGGAGTACCCCTGGACAGGGGAACATTCAGTACTTC	CAWSTPGQGNIQYF
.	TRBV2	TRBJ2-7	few	TGTGCCAGCAGGGACTACAGATACGAGCAGTACTTC	CASRDYRYEQYF
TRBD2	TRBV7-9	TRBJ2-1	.	TGTGCCAGCAGCTTATTAAGTCGACTAGCGGGATGGAATGAGCAGTTCTTC	CASSLLSRLAGWNEQFF
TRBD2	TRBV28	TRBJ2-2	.	TGTGCCAGCAGCTCGGGACTAGCGGGAGTGTGGACCGGGGAGCTGTTTTTT	CASSSGLAGVWTGELFF
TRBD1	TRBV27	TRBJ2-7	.	TGTGCCAGCAGTTTAGACAGGGGGCGCAGAAGCGAGCAGTACTTC	CASSLDRGRRSEQYF
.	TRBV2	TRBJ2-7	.	TGTGCCAGCAGTGAAGCGAGAGATTACGCCTACGAGCAGTACTTC	CASSEARDYAYEQYF
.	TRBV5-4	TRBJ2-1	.	TGTGCCAGCAGCTTATTGATCAATGAGCAGTTCTTC	CASSLLINEQFF
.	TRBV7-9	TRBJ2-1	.	TGTGCCAGCAGCCGAGGACTAACCACCTCCTACAATGAGCAGTTCTTC	CASSRGLTTSYNEQFF
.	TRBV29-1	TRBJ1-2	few	TGCAGCGCAGGGAGGGAGGTTAATGGCTACACCTTC	CSAGREVNGYTF
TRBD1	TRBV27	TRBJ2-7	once	TGTGCCAGCAGTTTACAGTATAAGCGGGACAGGGGGATCTACGAGCAGTACTTC	CASSLQYKRDRGIYEQYF
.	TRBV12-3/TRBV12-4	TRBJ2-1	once	TGTGCCAGCACCCCAACCCTCCTAGCGTACTCCTACAATGAGCAGTTCTTC	CASTPTLLAYSYNEQFF
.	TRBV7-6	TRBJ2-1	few	TGTGCCAGCAGCGTAGTCTCAAGCTCCTACAATGAGCAGTTCTTC	CASSVVSSSYNEQFF
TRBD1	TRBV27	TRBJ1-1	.	TGTGCCAGCAGACCCACCGGGACAGGGGCCACTGAAGCTTTCTTT	CASRPTGTGATEAFF
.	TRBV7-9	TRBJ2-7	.	TGTGCCAGCCGACCCCTGACGCGGCTATCGGACGAGCAGTACTTC	CASRPLTRLSDEQYF
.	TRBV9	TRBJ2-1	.	TGTGCCAGCAGCGTGGCCGGGACACACTCCTACAATGAGCAGTTCTTC	CASSVAGTHSYNEQFF
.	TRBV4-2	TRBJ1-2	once	TGTGCCAGCAGCCAAGGCAGGGGCCTTAACTATGGCTACACCTTC	CASSQGRGLNYGYTF
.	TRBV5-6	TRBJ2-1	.	TGTGCCAGCAGCTTGGGACAATTTGGGGTCTTC	CASSLGQFGVF
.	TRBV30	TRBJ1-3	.	TGTGCGGGACTGGGTGAACACACCATATATTTT	CAGLGEHTIYF
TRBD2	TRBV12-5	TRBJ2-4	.	TGTGCTAGTGGTTTGGTTAAGACTAGCGGGAGGGCAACCAAAAACATTCAGTACTTC	CASGLVKTSGRATKNIQYF
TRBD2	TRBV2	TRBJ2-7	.	TGTGCCAGCAGACGGACTAGCGGGGTCTCCTACGAGCAGTACTTC	CASRRTSGVSYEQYF
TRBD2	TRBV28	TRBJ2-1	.	TGTGCCAGCAGCCCTAGCGGGAGTCCCCACAATGAGCAGTTCTTC	CASSPSGSPHNEQFF
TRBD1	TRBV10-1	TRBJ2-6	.	TGCGCCAGCAGTGGGGACAGGAATCCCTCCTCTGGGGCCAACGTCCTGACTTTC	CASSGDRNPSSGANVLTF
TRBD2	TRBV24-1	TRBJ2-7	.	TGTGCCACCAGTGATCGACTAGCGGTTGCGCAGTACTTC	CATSDRLAVAQYF
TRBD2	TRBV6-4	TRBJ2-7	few	TGTGCCAGCAGTGACCTCGGGCGGGAGGGGTACGAGCAGTACTTC	CASSDLGREGYEQYF
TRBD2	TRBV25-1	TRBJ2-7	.	TGTGCCAGTGGACTAGAGATCGAGCAGTACTTC	CASGLEIEQYF
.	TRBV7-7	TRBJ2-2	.	TGTGCTGGCTACCTACAGGGAGCCGGGGAGCTGTTTTTT	CAGYLQGAGELFF
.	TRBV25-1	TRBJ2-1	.	TGTGCCAGCAGTGATAGCCCTCCAGGATACTACAATGAGCAGTTCTTC	CASSDSPPGYYNEQFF
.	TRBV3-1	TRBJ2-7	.	TGTGCCAGCATGCAGGACGGTTTCCCCTACGAGCAGTACTTC	CASMQDGFPYEQYF
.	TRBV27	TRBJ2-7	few	TGTGCCAGCAGCCCGCGGGGCTCCTACGAGCAGTACTTC	CASSPRGSYEQYF
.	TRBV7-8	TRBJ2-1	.	TGTGCCAGCACCCCGCCGGGACCCGGTCTTGAGCAGTTCTTC	CASTPPGPGLEQFF
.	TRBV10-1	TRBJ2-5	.	TGCGCCAGCAGTGAGTTTACGGGAGCGGAGACCCAGTACTTC	CASSEFTGAETQYF
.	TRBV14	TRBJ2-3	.	TGTGCCAGCAGTTCAGAACGGGGGTCCCGAACAGATACGCAGTATTTT	CASSSERGSRTDTQYF
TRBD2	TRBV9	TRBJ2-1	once	TGTGCCAGCACAGAGGGGGCTAGCGGGGCCAATGAGCAGTTCTTC	CASTEGASGANEQFF
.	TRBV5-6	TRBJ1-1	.	TGTGCCAGCAGCTGGGAAGGGGAGACTGAAGCTTTCTTT	CASSWEGETEAFF
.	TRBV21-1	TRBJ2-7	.	TGTGCCGGCAGCAAAGGCCCTCCACTAGCTGGGGGCCACTACGAGCAGTACTTC	CAGSKGPPLAGGHYEQYF
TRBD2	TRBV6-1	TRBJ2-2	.	TGTGCCAGCAGTGAACAGGGCGGGAGAGGGGCCGGGGAGCTGTTTTTT	CASSEQGGRGAGELFF
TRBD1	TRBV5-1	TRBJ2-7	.	TGCGCCAGCAGCTCAACGACAGGGAGCGAGCAGTACTTC	CASSSTTGSEQYF
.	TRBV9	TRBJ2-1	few	TGTGCCAGCAGCGCTACATCCTACAATGAGCAGTTCTTC	CASSATSYNEQFF
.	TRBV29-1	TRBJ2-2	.	TGCAGCGTTGAAAGGCAGATCACCGGGGAGCTGTTTTTT	CSVERQITGELFF
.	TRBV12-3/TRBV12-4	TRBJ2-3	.	TGTGCCAGCAGTCGAGGGGGGGGGACAGATACGCAGTATTTT	CASSRGGGTDTQYF
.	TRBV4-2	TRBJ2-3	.	TGTGCCAGCAGCCAAGAGTCGGGAGATACGCAGTATTTT	CASSQESGDTQYF
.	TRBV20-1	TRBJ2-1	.	TGCAGTGCGCCCGGGCCCAACGGAGGGACCCACAATGAGCAGTTCTTC	CSAPGPNGGTHNEQFF